The 28 T cell receptor beta chains listed next were all sequenced from one sample in a study of blood T cell repertoires in COVID-19. The assay was immunoSEQ multiplex PCR, and TCRdb's table has in-frame clones only and misses some. Of 150,000 to 200,000 clones in the sample, 88% were seen once. The sequencing input was peripheral blood. The receptor set was obtained from a human donor in a cohort sampled during active COVID-19.

By its share, this clone is medium-sized. V usage is TRBV4-2 and J usage is TRBJ2-6, with D perhaps TRBD2 (5 bases). Germline V CDR1 and CDR2: LGHNA, YNFKEQ. This CDR3 spans 16 amino acids. Trimming stripped 0 bases from V and 2 bases from J, with 8 bases between. Here the CDR3 DNA reads TGTGCCAGCAGCCAAGATGAGGGAGCTGGGGCCAACGTCCTGACTTTC. Protein sequence: CASSQDEGAGANVLTF.

The chain recombines TRBV4-3 with TRBJ1-1; D gene unclear. CDR1 is LGHNA and CDR2 is YSLEER in the germline V gene. The CDR3 length is 15 residues. V was cut by 0 bases and J by 3 bases, with 11 bases left in between. The CDR3 bases are TGCGCCAGCAGCCAAGATCGTGCAGGTTACACTGAAGCTTTCTTT. Its protein is CASSQDRAGYTEAFF.

The chain couples TRBV27 to TRBJ2-3, with 9 bases matching TRBD2. The CDR3 has 15 amino acids. Germline V gene lookup returns CDR1 MNHEY and CDR2 SMNVEV (reference sequence). J lost 0 bases, V lost 5 bases, and 3 bases had no gene match. This chain's CDR3 is CASSPLAGSTDTQYF. CDR3 bases: TGTGCCAGCAGTCCTCTAGCGGGGAGCACAGATACGCAGTATTTT.

The chain is built from TRBV6-4 and TRBJ1-5; TRBD1 agrees at 12 bases. J gave up 1 base and V 2 bases, and 6 bases lay outside the gene matches. This CDR3 region has 18 residues. Germline V gives CDR1 MRHNA, CDR2 SNTAGT. The CDR3 sequence: CASSDVGQGAVSNQPQHF. CDR3 DNA: TGTGCCAGCAGTGACGTGGGACAGGGGGCGGTAAGCAATCAGCCCCAGCATTTT.

The chain uses TRBV28 and TRBJ2-2, with unresolved D. The CDR3 has 15 residues. The ends were cut back, 8 bases at V and 7 bases at J, with 20 bases in the middle. Germline V CDR1 and CDR2: MDHEN, SYDVKM. CDR3: CASGSTVRFDGELFF. CDR3 sequence (DNA): TGTGCCAGCGGCTCTACGGTCAGGTTTGACGGGGAGCTGTTTTTT.

This clone was recorded only once. The chain links TRBV5-4 to TRBJ2-1; 8 nucleotides line up with TRBD2. The CDR3 is made up of 15 amino acids. V dropped 5 bases and J dropped 9; count of bases not matched to a gene: 13. Germline assignment: CDR1 SGHNT and CDR2 YYREEE (reference sequence). As DNA, the CDR3 is TGTGCCAGCAGACCCACTAGCGGTCCACTGGGTGAGCAGTTCTTC. Protein sequence: CASRPTSGPLGEQFF.

The chain carries TRBV1 and TRBJ2-3; TRBD2, the table's D call, lacks a check against the DNA. TRBV1 is given as a pseudogene. The CDR3 has 20 amino acids. CDR3 region: CTSSQDGRTLREGLGDTQYF. CDR3 in DNA: TGCACCAGCAGCCAAGATGGGCGTACGTTGCGGGAGGGCCTAGGAGATACGCAGTATTTT.

The chain joins TRBV6-6 to TRBJ2-6, with 7 bases identical to TRBD1. The length of the CDR3 is 16 residues. Trimming took 1 base from V and 0 from J; bases not matched to a gene: 0. Germline CDR1 MNHNY, CDR2 SVGAGI (reference sequence). In DNA, the CDR3 is TGTGCCAGCAGTTACTGGGACAGCTCTGGGGCCAACGTCCTGACTTTC. Protein: CASSYWDSSGANVLTF.

The rearrangement links TRBV18 to TRBJ1-3, with D possibly matching TRBD1 (6 bases). Trimming removed 3 bases from V and 1 base from J, with 19 bases in between. Germline CDR1 is KGHSH and CDR2 is LQKENI. The CDR3 has 18 residues. The CDR3 DNA follows: TGTGCCAGCTCACCTCAATTACAGGGAACTCATTCTGGAAACACCATATATTTT. Translation: CASSPQLQGTHSGNTIYF.

This rearrangement joins TRBV5-4 to TRBJ1-2; 9 nucleotides match TRBD1. This CDR3 region has 14 residues. J lost 5 bases, V lost 2 bases, and 4 bases had no gene match. Germline-derived CDR1 and CDR2 are SGHNT and YYREEE (reference sequence). The CDR3 reads CASSFAGTGYGYTF. The CDR3 region has the DNA TGTGCCAGCAGCTTTGCCGGGACAGGGTATGGCTACACCTTC.

CDR3 protein: CASSARTGGLYNEQFF. CDR3 coding DNA: TGTGCCAGCAGCGCTCGGACAGGGGGCCTGTACAATGAGCAGTTCTTC. This chain connects TRBV11-2 to TRBJ2-1; 11 nucleotides line up with TRBD1. The CDR3 extends over 16 amino acids. CDR1 SGHAT and CDR2 FQNNGV come from the germline V gene. The V and J ends lost 5 bases and 4 bases, in that order; junction bases with no gene match: 7. Full variable domain (outside the CDR3, taken from reference TRBV11-2 and TRBJ2-1): EAGVAQSPRYKIIEKRQSVAFWCNPISGHATLYWYQQILGQGPKLLIQFQNNGVVDDSQLPKDRFSAERLKGVDSTLKIQPAKLEDSAVYLCASSARTGGLYNEQFFGPGTRLTVL.

V and J are TRBV9 and TRBJ1-2, with 7 positions matching TRBD1. V trimming: 3 bases; J trimming: 7 bases; junction bases outside the gene matches: 15. The germline V gene has CDR1 SGDLS and CDR2 YYNGEE. CDR3 length: 16 residues. The CDR3 DNA reads TGTGCCAGCAGCGGCGAAGACAGGGTGCGCGGTGCTGGCTACACCTTC. Residues: CASSGEDRVRGAGYTF.

The chain employs TRBV5-4 and TRBJ1-6; D is possibly TRBD1 (5 bases). Per the germline V gene, CDR1 is SGHNT and CDR2 is YYREEE (reference sequence). The CDR3 totals 18 residues. V was clipped by 0 bases and J by 0 bases, with 13 bases between them. DNA for the CDR3: TGTGCCAGCAGCTTGGGGGGCGTAGGATTCTCCTATAATTCACCCCTCCACTTT. Translation: CASSLGGVGFSYNSPLHF.

For this clone: Other nucleotide sequences from this sample produce the same CDR3. The chain combines TRBV5-5 with TRBJ1-1, with TRBD1 matching over 8 bases. Germline V CDR1 and CDR2: SGHKS, YYEKEE (reference sequence). The CDR3 sequence is 15 residues long. The junction had 6 bases not matched to a gene; V was cut back by 4 bases and J by 1 base. CDR3 sequence reads: CASSTAGTGNTEAFF. CDR3 sequence (DNA): TGTGCCAGCAGCACAGCCGGGACAGGGAACACTGAAGCTTTCTTT.

The J gene is TRBJ2-2, the V gene TRBV11-2, with a weak D call TRBD1 (6 bases). Trimming removed 1 base at V and 6 bases at J, with 12 bases between. This CDR3 is built from 15 residues. In germline, CDR1 is SGHAT, CDR2 FQNNGV. The CDR3 loop reads CASSLVRGFAGELFF. CDR3 in DNA: TGTGCCAGCAGCTTAGTGAGGGGGTTTGCCGGGGAGCTGTTTTTT. Looking up the rest from reference TRBV11-2 and TRBJ2-2 gives the full variable domain: EAGVAQSPRYKIIEKRQSVAFWCNPISGHATLYWYQQILGQGPKLLIQFQNNGVVDDSQLPKDRFSAERLKGVDSTLKIQPAKLEDSAVYLCASSLVRGFAGELFFGEGSRLTVL.

V gene TRBV3-1 (or the pseudogene TRBV3-2) combines with J gene TRBJ1-1; 7 nucleotides agree with TRBD1. The CDR3 spans 14 residues. Unmatched junction bases numbered 7, after V lost 2 bases and J lost 7 bases. CDR1 is LGHDT and CDR2 is YNNKEL in the germline V gene (reference sequence). The CDR3 loop reads CASSQRQGEGEAFF. The CDR3 DNA reads TGTGCCAGCAGCCAAAGACAGGGTGAGGGTGAAGCTTTCTTT.

J is TRBJ2-7 and V is TRBV6-2 or TRBV6-3; 12 positions match TRBD2. CDR1 and CDR2 from the germline V gene are MNHEY and SVGEGT. V shed 0 bases, J shed 2 bases, and the junction held 2 bases outside the gene matches. This CDR3 is 16 amino acids long. This chain's CDR3 is CASSYSLAGGTYEQYF. CDR3 DNA sequence: TGTGCCAGCAGTTACTCGCTAGCGGGGGGGACCTACGAGCAGTACTTC.

This chain uses TRBV3-1 (or the pseudogene TRBV3-2) with TRBJ2-3; possibly TRBD2 for D (5 bases). This CDR3 is 16 amino acids long. Germline V gives CDR1 LGHDT, CDR2 YNNKEL (reference sequence). V dropped 2 bases and J dropped 2 bases, with 14 bases sitting between them. The CDR3 bases are TGTGCCAGCAGCCAATCCCTCGGACTTCACACAGATACGCAGTATTTT. It codes for CASSQSLGLHTDTQYF.

This chain joins TRBV9 and TRBJ1-3, with TRBD1 as a possible D gene (6 bases). V gave up 3 bases and J gave up 2 bases, with 12 bases separating them. There are 15 residues in the CDR3. Germline CDR1 and CDR2: SGDLS and YYNGEE. The CDR3 spells CASSALQGAGNTIYF. The CDR3 region has the DNA TGTGCCAGCAGCGCACTACAGGGAGCTGGAAACACCATATATTTT.

The chain has TRBV11-2 and TRBJ2-7; tentatively, D is TRBD1 (6 bases). V was cut by 1 base and J by 3 bases, with 10 bases left in between. CDR1 and CDR2 (germline): SGHAT, FQNNGV. The CDR3 runs to 14 residues. The chain's CDR3 is CASSLADRIYEQYF. The CDR3 bases are TGTGCCAGCAGCTTAGCCGACAGGATCTACGAGCAGTACTTC. Complete variable domain (other parts from reference TRBV11-2 and TRBJ2-7): EAGVAQSPRYKIIEKRQSVAFWCNPISGHATLYWYQQILGQGPKLLIQFQNNGVVDDSQLPKDRFSAERLKGVDSTLKIQPAKLEDSAVYLCASSLADRIYEQYFGPGTRLTVT.

The V gene is TRBV2, the J gene TRBJ1-4; a possible D gene is TRBD1 (5 bases). CDR1 and CDR2 from the germline V gene are SNHLY and FYNNEI. The CDR3 sequence is 15 residues long. With 7 bases removed from V and 7 bases from J, the gap between germline ends came to 19 bases. The CDR3 coding sequence is TGTGCCAGCAACGGACGGGGGGGGAAGGGTGAAAAACTGTTTTTT. This codes for CASNGRGGKGEKLFF.

The genes are TRBV5-6 and TRBJ1-2; possibly TRBD1 for D (5 bases). There are 14 residues in the CDR3. Germline CDR1 SGHDT, CDR2 YYEEEE. V was pared by 1 base and J by 8 bases, with 15 bases between. CDR3 sequence: CASSLRVVGLGYTF. For the CDR3, the DNA is TGTGCCAGCAGCTTGAGAGTAGTGGGGCTCGGCTACACCTTC.

The chain uses TRBV7-9 and TRBJ2-6; 7 bases fit TRBD1. CDR3 size: 17 residues. CDR1 is SEHNR and CDR2 is FQNEAQ in the germline V gene (reference sequence). With 4 bases clipped from V and 2 bases from J, the junction kept 8 bases outside the gene matches. CDR3 protein: CASSSTGTGAGANVLTF. Here the CDR3 DNA reads TGTGCCAGCAGCTCCACCGGCACAGGGGCTGGGGCCAACGTCCTGACTTTC.

The rearrangement uses TRBV4-3 and TRBJ1-3; D gene ambiguous. Germline-derived CDR1 and CDR2 are LGHNA and YSLEER. This CDR3 region has 15 residues. V lost 1 base to trimming and J lost 2 bases, with 9 bases between them. CDR3 nucleotides: TGCGCCAGCAGCCAAGGACGGACTGCTGGAAACACCATATATTTT. Translation: CASSQGRTAGNTIYF.

A single count supports this clone. The DNA for the CDR3 is TGTGCCAGCAGTTTTGGGGGAGGGCGAGAGCCCCAGCATTTT. Translation: CASSFGGGREPQHF. V usage is TRBV28 and J usage is TRBJ1-5, with D possibly being TRBD1 (5 bases). This CDR3 region has 14 residues. Germline V gives CDR1 MDHEN, CDR2 SYDVKM. Trimming cost V 3 bases and J 8 bases, with 14 bases left between them. Variable domain in full (rest from reference TRBV28 and TRBJ1-5): DVKVTQSSRYLVKRTGEKVFLECVQDMDHENMFWYRQDPGLGLRLIYFSYDVKMKEKGDIPEGYSVSREKKERFSLILESASTNQTSMYLCASSFGGGREPQHFGDGTRLSIL.

The V and J genes are TRBV5-1 and TRBJ1-2, with D maybe TRBD1 (5 bases). Per germline, CDR1 SGHRS and CDR2 YFSETQ. This CDR3 is 14 amino acids long. Trimming shortened V by 1 base and J by 4 bases, and 11 bases separated the two germline ends. The CDR3 bases are TGCGCCAGCAGCTTGACGACAGCCTCCTATGGCTACACCTTC. Amino acid sequence: CASSLTTASYGYTF.

The chain links TRBV28 to TRBJ2-7, with 8 bases that match TRBD1. The CDR3 runs to 16 residues. Germline V gives CDR1 MDHEN, CDR2 SYDVKM. Trimming took 8 bases from V and 5 from J; bases not matched to a gene: 17. Here the CDR3 reads CASSTLRQGKGHEQYF. As DNA, the CDR3 is TGTGCCAGCTCTACGTTACGACAGGGGAAAGGGCACGAGCAGTACTTC. The full variable domain, rest sourced from reference TRBV28 and TRBJ2-7, is DVKVTQSSRYLVKRTGEKVFLECVQDMDHENMFWYRQDPGLGLRLIYFSYDVKMKEKGDIPEGYSVSREKKERFSLILESASTNQTSMYLCASSTLRQGKGHEQYFGPGTRLTVT.

The rearrangement uses TRBV4-3 and TRBJ2-3; 7 nucleotides line up with TRBD1. V trimming: 0 bases; J trimming: 4 bases; junction bases outside the gene matches: 4. The CDR3 covers 15 residues. Germline V lookup: CDR1 LGHNA, CDR2 YSLEER. Here the CDR3 reads CASSQDRTGPDTQYF. The CDR3 DNA sequence: TGCGCCAGCAGCCAAGATCGGACAGGTCCAGATACGCAGTATTTT.